This passage covers 25 T cell receptor beta chains from one sample sequenced in a study of T cell changes during pregnancy in multiple sclerosis. Assay: immunoSEQ multiplex PCR; the TCRdb copy retains only in-frame clones and omits some. The sample carries about 40,000 clones, roughly 94% recorded once. The specimen was peripheral blood, collected in the third trimester of pregnancy. These receptors all stem from a female donor with multiple sclerosis, enrolled in a pregnancy study.

This chain uses TRBV5-4 with TRBJ1-4; no clear D gene. V gave up 0 bases and J gave up 5 bases, with 14 bases separating them. Germline V gene lookup returns CDR1 SGHNT and CDR2 YYREEE (reference sequence). The CDR3 loop spans 16 amino acids. The CDR3: CASSLGLGVANEKLFF. The DNA of the CDR3 is TGTGCCAGCAGCTTGGGCCTTGGAGTTGCGAATGAAAAACTGTTTTTT. The whole variable domain, filled in from reference TRBV5-4 and TRBJ1-4, reads ETGVTQSPTHLIKTRGQQVTLRCSSQSGHNTVSWYQQALGQGPQFIFQYYREEENGRGNFPPRFSGLQFPNYSSELNVNALELDDSALYLCASSLGLGVANEKLFFGSGTQLSVL.

The gene calls are TRBV4-3 and TRBJ1-5; 10 nucleotides line up with TRBD1. The ends lost 2 bases at V and 6 bases at J; junction bases unmatched: 4. Looked up from germline, CDR1 is LGHNA and CDR2 is YSLEER. The CDR3 contains 15 residues. The CDR3 loop reads CASSQLTGGGQPQHF. DNA for the CDR3: TGCGCCAGCAGCCAACTGACAGGGGGCGGTCAGCCCCAGCATTTT.

The chain carries TRBV7-2 and TRBJ2-1; D may be TRBD2 (5 bases). Germline values: CDR1 SGHTA, CDR2 FQGNSA. CDR3 length: 12 amino acids. V was shortened by 6 bases and J by 9 bases, with 12 bases between the two germline ends. The CDR3 sequence is CASSWTYGEQFF. The DNA of the CDR3 is TGTGCCAGCAGTTGGACTTATGGTGAGCAGTTCTTC.

This chain connects TRBV6-5 to TRBJ2-7; 7 bases are a match to TRBD2. The CDR3 is 16 amino acids. CDR1 and CDR2 (germline): MNHEY, SVGAGI. With V trimmed by 0 bases and J by 0 bases, 5 bases remained unmatched. The CDR3, as DNA: TGTGCCAGCAGTTACTCTTCCTGGACTAGCTCCTACGAGCAGTACTTC. Translating it yields CASSYSSWTSSYEQYF.

This clone was found a few times. J is TRBJ2-1 and V is TRBV6-5; the D gene is possibly TRBD2 (6 bases). The germline V gene encodes CDR1 MNHEY and CDR2 SVGAGI. V was pared by 0 bases and J by 7 bases, with 10 bases between. The CDR3 loop spans 14 amino acids. CDR3 amino acids: CASSYSRRANEQFF. Here the CDR3 DNA reads TGTGCCAGCAGTTACTCGCGGAGGGCGAATGAGCAGTTCTTC.

This clone has just one count. J is TRBJ2-3 and V is TRBV2, with D maybe TRBD2 (5 bases). V was shortened by 3 bases and J by 5 bases, with 12 bases between the two germline ends. From germline, CDR1 is SNHLY and CDR2 FYNNEI. The CDR3 runs to 14 residues. In DNA form, the CDR3 reads TGTGCCAGCAGTGACAGGCTAGCCAGAGATACGCAGTATTTT. It translates to CASSDRLARDTQYF.

The gene calls are TRBV5-1 and TRBJ1-6; 8 nucleotides agree with TRBD1. There are 15 residues in the CDR3. Trimming removed 4 bases from V and 8 bases from J; junction bases left unmatched: 8. Germline values: CDR1 SGHRS, CDR2 YFSETQ. The CDR3 loop is CASSPDDRGYSPLHF. DNA of the CDR3: TGCGCCAGCAGCCCCGACGACAGGGGATATTCACCCCTCCACTTT. The whole variable domain, filled in from reference TRBV5-1 and TRBJ1-6, reads KAGVTQTPRYLIKTRGQQVTLSCSPISGHRSVSWYQQTPGQGLQFLFEYFSETQRNKGNFPGRFSGRQFSNSRSEMNVSTLELGDSALYLCASSPDDRGYSPLHFGNGTRLTVT.

This rearrangement joins TRBV5-1 to TRBJ1-1, with D tentatively TRBD1 (6 bases). The germline gives CDR1 SGHRS, CDR2 YFSETQ. V was trimmed by 1 base and J by 8 bases, leaving 12 bases between them. The CDR3 consists of 13 residues. CDR3 protein: CASSLPGTQEAFF. The CDR3 DNA reads as TGCGCCAGCAGCTTGCCGGGGACACAAGAAGCTTTCTTT.

The J gene is TRBJ2-3, the V gene TRBV2; D is possibly TRBD1 (6 bases). With 7 bases removed from V and 10 bases from J, the gap between germline ends came to 15 bases. Germline CDR1 reads SNHLY; CDR2 reads FYNNEI. The CDR3 consists of 12 residues. The CDR3 spells CASKRGEGAQYF. DNA for the CDR3: TGTGCCAGCAAGAGGGGAGAGGGGGCGCAGTATTTT.

This clone has only one observation. The rearrangement joins TRBV6-1 to TRBJ1-1; no clear D gene. The CDR3 length is 13 residues. V was shortened by 4 bases and J by 4 bases, with 10 bases between the two germline ends. From germline, CDR1 is MNHNS and CDR2 SASEGT. CDR3 region: CASSVRGSTEAFF. CDR3 nucleotides: TGTGCCAGCAGTGTACGCGGGAGCACTGAAGCTTTCTTT.

The CDR3 region has the DNA TGTGCCAGCAGTTCAGGACTAGCCCAAGAGACCCAGTACTTC. Translating gives CASSSGLAQETQYF. This chain uses TRBV27 with TRBJ2-5; TRBD2 aligns across 8 bases. The CDR3 runs to 14 residues. Trimming took 4 bases from V and 1 from J; bases not matched to a gene: 2. Germline loops: CDR1 MNHEY, CDR2 SMNVEV (reference sequence).

The rearrangement uses TRBV23-1 and TRBJ1-1; the D is unclear. TRBV23-1 is designated an ORF whose function remains uncertain. Trimming took off 0 bases at V and 0 bases at J, with 11 bases between the two ends. The CDR3 runs 16 residues. CDR3 nucleotide sequence: TGCGCCAGCAGTCAATCCCCGCGGGGTATGAACACTGAAGCTTTCTTT. It translates to CASSQSPRGMNTEAFF.

The J gene is TRBJ2-7, the V gene TRBV5-6; no clear D gene. The ends were cut back, 5 bases at V and 3 bases at J, with 12 bases in the middle. CDR3 length equals 13 residues. From germline, CDR1 is SGHDT and CDR2 YYEEEE. CDR3 residues: CASSLGSFYEQYF. The CDR3 bases are TGTGCCAGCAGTCTCGGGTCATTCTACGAGCAGTACTTC.

This sequence joins TRBV11-3 and TRBJ1-2, with 8 bases identical to TRBD1. The CDR3 contains 15 residues. V lost 5 bases to trimming and J lost 5 bases; unmatched junction nucleotides: 10. The germline V gene encodes CDR1 SGHNT and CDR2 YENEEA. CDR3 bases: TGTGCCAGCAGCCAAACTACCGGGACAGGATATGGCTACACCTTC. It is translated as CASSQTTGTGYGYTF.

This sequence joins TRBV19 and TRBJ1-2; D possibly corresponds to TRBD1 (5 bases). Germline loops: CDR1 LNHDA, CDR2 SQIVND (reference sequence). V gave up 3 bases and J gave up 10 bases, with 18 bases separating them. This CDR3 comprises 14 residues. DNA of the CDR3: TGTGCCAGTAGTATCAAGTGGACAACTATGGACTACACCTTC. It yields the protein CASSIKWTTMDYTF. Supplemented by reference TRBV19 and TRBJ1-2, the full variable domain reads DGGITQSPKYLFRKEGQNVTLSCEQNLNHDAMYWYRQDPGQGLRLIYYSQIVNDFQKGDIAEGYSVSREKKESFPLTVTSAQKNPTAFYLCASSIKWTTMDYTFGSGTRLTVV.

This rearrangement joins TRBV5-6 to TRBJ1-6, with D uncertain. V shed 4 bases and J shed 6 bases, with 11 bases lying between them. Germline-derived CDR1 and CDR2 are SGHDT and YYEEEE. The CDR3 sequence is 14 residues long. CDR3 amino acids: CASSIRERNSPLHF. CDR3 nucleotide sequence: TGTGCCAGCAGCATCCGGGAGCGTAATTCACCCCTCCACTTT.

CDR3 region: CASGTHLAGDTDTQYF. The CDR3 coding sequence is TGTGCTAGTGGAACCCACCTAGCGGGGGACACAGATACGCAGTATTTT. V usage is TRBV12-5 and J usage is TRBJ2-3; TRBD2 matches 10 bases. The V gene end was trimmed by 6 bases and the J gene end by 2 bases; junction bases not matched to a gene: 8. CDR3 length: 16 amino acids. Germline values: CDR1 LGHNT, CDR2 FRNRAP.

J is TRBJ1-4 and V is TRBV30, with 10 nucleotides matching TRBD1. The trim removed 3 bases at V and 7 bases at J, leaving 5 bases unmatched. The CDR3 has 14 amino acids. The germline gives CDR1 GTSNPN, CDR2 SVGIG (reference sequence). CDR3 sequence: CAWSATGGGEKLFF. Here the CDR3 DNA reads TGTGCCTGGAGCGCGACAGGGGGCGGTGAAAAACTGTTTTTT.

The chain links TRBV5-3 to TRBJ1-5; the D is unclear. TRBV5-3 is sorted into the ORF group, with uncertain function. CDR3 length equals 15 residues. Trimming took 8 bases from V and 6 from J, leaving 21 bases between them. CDR3 sequence: CARPSVSGRIQPQHF. As DNA, the CDR3 is TGTGCCAGGCCGTCGGTGTCGGGGAGGATTCAGCCCCAGCATTTT.

The rearrangement joins TRBV25-1 to TRBJ1-1, with 7 bases fitting TRBD1. CDR3 size: 13 residues. V was pared by 6 bases and J by 4 bases, with 5 bases of the junction left unmatched. The germline CDR1 and CDR2 sequences are MGHDK and SYGVNS. The CDR3 loop is CASRAGGSTEAFF. The CDR3 region has the DNA TGTGCCAGCAGGGCAGGGGGGTCCACTGAAGCTTTCTTT.

The J gene is TRBJ2-1, the V gene TRBV27, with a tentative D call TRBD1 (5 bases). From germline, CDR1 is MNHEY and CDR2 SMNVEV (reference sequence). This CDR3 has 12 amino acids. The germline V and J ends were trimmed by 7 bases and 4 bases, with 8 bases remaining between them. The CDR3 DNA sequence: TGTGCCAGCACAAACAGGTACAATGAGCAGTTCTTC. Translation gives CASTNRYNEQFF.

This sequence joins TRBV11-2 and TRBJ2-7, with 14 nucleotides matching TRBD2. The junction had 9 bases not matched to a gene; V was cut back by 4 bases and J by 4 bases. The CDR3 is 17 residues long. CDR1 is SGHAT and CDR2 is FQNNGV in the germline V gene. CDR3 nucleotides: TGTGCCAGCAGCTCCCCGGGACTAGCGGGAGCAGGTTACGAGCAGTACTTC. Translated, it gives CASSSPGLAGAGYEQYF.

The V and J genes are TRBV19 and TRBJ1-1; maybe TRBD1 (6 bases). Trimming pared 5 bases from V and 7 bases from J, leaving 14 bases between. The CDR3 totals 13 residues. From germline, CDR1 is LNHDA and CDR2 SQIVND (reference sequence). For the CDR3, the DNA is TGTGCCAGTAGTGATCTCCGGGACATTGAAGCTTTCTTT. Protein product: CASSDLRDIEAFF.

This sequence joins TRBV4-3 and TRBJ2-2; no firm D call. V lost 4 bases, J lost 9 bases, and 6 bases lay in between. CDR1 LGHNA and CDR2 YSLEER come from the germline V gene. The CDR3 sequence is 11 residues long. The CDR3 nucleotides are TGCGCCAGCAGCCCTCGTTGGGAGCTGTTTTTT. Translating it yields CASSPRWELFF.

The CDR3 region has the DNA TGTGCCAGCAGCGTAGGGTTACTAGCGGGAGACAATGAGCAGTTCTTC. This sequence encodes CASSVGLLAGDNEQFF. The J gene is TRBJ2-1, the V gene TRBV9; TRBD2 matches 11 bases. The V and J ends lost 0 bases and 5 bases, in that order; junction bases with no gene match: 4. CDR1 is SGDLS and CDR2 is YYNGEE in the germline V gene. The CDR3 covers 16 residues.